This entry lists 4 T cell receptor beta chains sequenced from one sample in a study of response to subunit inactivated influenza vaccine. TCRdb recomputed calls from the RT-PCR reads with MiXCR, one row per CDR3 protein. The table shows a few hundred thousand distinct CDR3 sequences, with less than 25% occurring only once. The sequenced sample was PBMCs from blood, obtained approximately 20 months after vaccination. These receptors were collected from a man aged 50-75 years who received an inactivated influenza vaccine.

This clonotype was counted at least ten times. CDR3 sequence (DNA): TGTGCCAGCAGCCAGGGACAGGGATCAACTGAAGCTTTCTTT. Protein product: CASSQGQGSTEAFF. The chain employs TRBV3-1 and TRBJ1-1, with 9 bases lining up with TRBD1. The CDR3 contains 14 residues. With V trimmed by 3 bases and J by 5 bases, 4 bases remained unmatched. Germline V lookup: CDR1 LGHDT, CDR2 YNNKEL (reference sequence).

The CDR3 bases are TGTGCCAGCAGTTTATCAGGTTGGTCGGGGGGCGCCGGCTACGAGCAGTACTTC. Amino acids: CASSLSGWSGGAGYEQYF. The chain uses TRBV27 and TRBJ2-7; D perhaps matches TRBD2 (7 bases). CDR3 length: 18 residues. The germline V gene encodes CDR1 MNHEY and CDR2 SMNVEV (reference sequence). Trimming left V 0 bases short and J 3 bases short, with 21 bases between.

CDR3 protein: CSVEHRVDYGYTF. CDR3 bases: TGCAGCGTTGAACACAGGGTCGACTATGGCTACACCTTC. V and J are TRBV29-1 and TRBJ1-2, with D possibly matching TRBD1 (6 bases). CDR1 is SQVTM, CDR2 ANQGSEA, per germline. Trimming shortened V by 2 bases and J by 3 bases, and 10 bases separated the two germline ends. There are 13 residues in the CDR3.

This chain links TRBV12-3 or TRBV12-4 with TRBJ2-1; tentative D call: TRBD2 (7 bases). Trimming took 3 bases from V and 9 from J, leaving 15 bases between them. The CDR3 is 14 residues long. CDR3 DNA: TGTGCCAGCAGTTTCGGGACCGCGGGGGCTGAGCAGTTCTTC. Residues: CASSFGTAGAEQFF.